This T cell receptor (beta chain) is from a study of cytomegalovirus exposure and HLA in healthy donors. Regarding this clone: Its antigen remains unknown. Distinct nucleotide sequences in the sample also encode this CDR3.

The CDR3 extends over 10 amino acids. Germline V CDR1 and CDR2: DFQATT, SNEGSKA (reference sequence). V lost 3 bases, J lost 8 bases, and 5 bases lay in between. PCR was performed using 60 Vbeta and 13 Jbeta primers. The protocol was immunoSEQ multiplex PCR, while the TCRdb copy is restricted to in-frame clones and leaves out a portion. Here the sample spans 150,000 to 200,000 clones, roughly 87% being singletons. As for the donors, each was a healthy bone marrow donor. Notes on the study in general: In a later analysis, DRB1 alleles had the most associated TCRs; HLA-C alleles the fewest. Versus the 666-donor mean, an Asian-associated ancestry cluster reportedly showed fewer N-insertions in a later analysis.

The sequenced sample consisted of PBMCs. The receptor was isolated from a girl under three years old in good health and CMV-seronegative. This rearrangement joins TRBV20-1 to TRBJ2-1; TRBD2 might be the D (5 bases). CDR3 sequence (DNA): TGCAGTGCTAGGAGGGATGAGCAGTTCTTC. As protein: CSARRDEQFF.